Included here is one TCR beta chain sequence, with context. Its antigen is currently unknown. Each TRB cDNA library was prepared by 5' RACE (with UMI labels). From the 5' RACE reads, TCRdb lists one entry per CDR3 protein and no DNA. The sample data list tens of thousands of distinct CDR3 sequences. Germline CDR1 is SSHAT and CDR2 is FNYEAQ (reference sequence). CDR3 length: 17 residues. The data are from a study of CXCR3-negative and CXCR3-positive naive CD8 T cells. General study points: Comparison of naive cells showed more hydrophobic TRB CDR3s in CXCR3-positive than in CXCR3-negative naive cells. Both of the naive subsets showed about the same high diversity, but memory CD8+ cells had much less. Naive subsets did not differ in surface CD5, and TRB CDR3 properties served to infer TCR strength.

Every individual CD8+ T cell subset underwent sorting in triplicate at approximately 310,000 cells apiece. CD45RO-CCR7+CD27+CD95- was the phenotype of naive CD8+ T cells. Specimen: naive CXCR3+ CD8+ T cells from blood. The subset here: CD45RO-CCR7+CD27+CD95- naive CD8+ T cells expressing CXCR3 (TNR3+). This clonotype originated in a human donor in good health. Some clones in this sample may be carry-over from other donors' samples. The chain couples TRBV7-7 to TRBJ1-3; TCRdb reports TRBD1, a call that lacks DNA to check it against. Here the CDR3 reads CASSLNQGTSSGNTIYF.